The 28 T cell receptor beta chains below come from one sample, sequenced in a study of T cells in Graves' hyperthyroidism and ophthalmopathy. Amplification of TCR beta CDR3 regions used RNA as the template. The TCR CDR3 first-round RT-PCR relied on the HTBI primer set. Via MiXCR, TCRdb re-called the multiplex PCR reads, giving one row per CDR3 protein. Counted here are about 640,000 distinct CDR3 sequences, around 20% occurring once; the ten biggest clones make up over 30%. The specimen sequenced was blood. The receptors stem from a man younger than 40 with Graves' ophthalmopathy.

This clonotype was detected ten times or more. The gene calls are TRBV2 and TRBJ1-5; weak D call: TRBD1 (5 bases). The V end lost 5 bases, the J end lost 5 bases, and 13 bases lay between the germline ends. Germline CDR1 is SNHLY and CDR2 is FYNNEI. The CDR3 covers 14 residues. In DNA form, the CDR3 reads TGTGCCAGCAGTTTTATAAGGGGAGATCAGCCCCAGCATTTT. Its translation: CASSFIRGDQPQHF.

In this sample, this clonotype turned up many times. This sequence joins TRBV2 and TRBJ2-1, with 8 nucleotides matching TRBD1. V shed 9 bases, J shed 7 bases, and the junction held 11 bases outside the gene matches. CDR1 is SNHLY, CDR2 FYNNEI, per germline. The CDR3 loop spans 14 amino acids. The CDR3 spells CASSNSNRGNEQFF. DNA for the CDR3: TGTGCCAGTTCGAATTCTAACAGGGGGAATGAGCAGTTCTTC. Supplemented by reference TRBV2 and TRBJ2-1, the full variable domain reads EPEVTQTPSHQVTQMGQEVILRCVPISNHLYFYWYRQILGQKVEFLVSFYNNEISEKSEIFDDQFSVERPDGSNFTLKIRSTKLEDSAMYFCASSNSNRGNEQFFGPGTRLTVL.

This clonotype turned up a few times. The V call is TRBV18, the J call TRBJ2-1; the match to TRBD2 covers 11 bases. This CDR3 spans 16 amino acids. In germline, CDR1 is KGHSH, CDR2 LQKENI. V shed 0 bases and J 13 bases; nucleotides not matched to a gene: 11. This chain's CDR3 is CASSPPTSRLAGTQFF. The CDR3 DNA is TGTGCCAGCTCACCACCTACCTCTCGACTAGCGGGAACCCAGTTCTTC.

In this sample, this clonotype turned up many times. This rearrangement joins TRBV11-2 to TRBJ2-7; 7 bases fit TRBD1. The germline V gene encodes CDR1 SGHAT and CDR2 FQNNGV. The CDR3 is made up of 14 amino acids. The junction had 5 bases not matched to a gene; V was cut back by 5 bases and J by 1 base. The CDR3 here is CASSQTGASYEQYF. CDR3 DNA sequence: TGTGCCAGCAGCCAAACAGGGGCGTCCTACGAGCAGTACTTC.

The rearrangement uses TRBV2 and TRBJ1-5; D call uncertain. The CDR3 is 15 amino acids. Trimming pared 5 bases from V and 2 bases from J, leaving 13 bases between. Germline lookup yields CDR1 SNHLY and CDR2 FYNNEI. CDR3 loop: CASSPPILGNQPQHF. CDR3 nucleotides: TGTGCCAGCAGTCCACCAATCTTAGGCAATCAGCCCCAGCATTTT.

This clonotype was recorded many times. Relative to the germline gene, one junction end is altered; a read error may explain this. This chain joins TRBV11-2 and TRBJ1-3, with D tentatively TRBD1 (6 bases). Germline assignment: CDR1 SGHAT and CDR2 FQNNGV. The CDR3 totals 15 residues. The CDR3 sequence: CASSLGQSSGNTIYF. In nucleotides, the CDR3 is TGCGCCAGCAGTCTTGGACAGTCCTCTGGAAACACCATATATTTT.

This clonotype was seen a handful of times. The chain is built from TRBV11-2 and TRBJ2-3; 12 bases fit TRBD2. CDR1 and CDR2 (germline): SGHAT, FQNNGV. After removal of 5 bases from V and 5 bases from J, the junction contained 5 bases not matched to a gene. The CDR3 is 15 residues long. The CDR3 region has the DNA TGTGCCAGCAGCGGACTAGCGGGACTCCTAGATACGCAGTATTTT. Protein sequence: CASSGLAGLLDTQYF.

This clonotype showed up many times. The chain joins TRBV20-1 to TRBJ1-2; possible D gene TRBD1, 6 bases. Germline assignment: CDR1 DFQATT and CDR2 SNEGSKA (reference sequence). Trimming pared 6 bases from V and 3 bases from J, leaving 17 bases between. The CDR3 covers 14 residues. The CDR3, as DNA: TGCAGTGCCAACTCCCCGGGGGGGCACTATGGCTACACCTTC. This codes for CSANSPGGHYGYTF.

This chain links TRBV10-3 with TRBJ2-1, with D hard to call. Germline V gene data show CDR1 as ENHRY and CDR2 as SYGVKD. The CDR3 is 11 residues long. V was cut by 2 bases and J by 8 bases, with 4 bases left in between. The CDR3 DNA sequence: TGTGCCATCAGTGAGGGTGATGAGCAGTTCTTC. The encoded protein is CAISEGDEQFF.

CDR3 loop: CASSLFGSYNEQFF. The DNA of the CDR3 is TGTGCCAGCAGTTTATTCGGCAGTTACAATGAGCAGTTCTTC. J is TRBJ2-1 and V is TRBV28; D is unresolved. The V end lost 1 base, the J end lost 4 bases, and 8 bases lay between the germline ends. Per germline, CDR1 MDHEN and CDR2 SYDVKM. The CDR3 extends over 14 amino acids.

The gene calls are TRBV29-1 and TRBJ2-1; 7 nucleotides align to TRBD2. This CDR3 contains 14 residues. Trimming at V came to 6 bases and at J to 6 bases, leaving 11 bases not matched to a gene. Per germline, CDR1 SQVTM and CDR2 ANQGSEA. The CDR3 spells CSVGLQLAPNEQFF. The CDR3 region has the DNA TGCAGCGTCGGGTTGCAACTAGCGCCCAATGAGCAGTTCTTC.

This clonotype came up many times. The chain has TRBV6-5 and TRBJ2-7; either TRBD1 or TRBD2 may fit D (5 bases each). V lost 3 bases and J 1 base, leaving 7 bases between the germline ends. Germline-derived CDR1 and CDR2 are MNHEY and SVGAGI. The CDR3 contains 13 residues. CDR3 sequence (DNA): TGTGCCAGCAGTTATGGGGGTTCCTACGAGCAGTACTTC. Amino acids: CASSYGGSYEQYF.

The chain uses TRBV5-1 and TRBJ2-3; 7 bases fit TRBD1. Germline CDR1 and CDR2: SGHRS and YFSETQ. V trimming: 2 bases; J trimming: 3 bases; junction bases outside the gene matches: 3. This CDR3 is 14 amino acids long. This CDR3 is CASSLQGKTDTQYF. The CDR3 bases are TGCGCCAGCAGCTTACAGGGGAAAACAGATACGCAGTATTTT. The full variable domain, with the rest looked up from reference TRBV5-1 and TRBJ2-3, is KAGVTQTPRYLIKTRGQQVTLSCSPISGHRSVSWYQQTPGQGLQFLFEYFSETQRNKGNFPGRFSGRQFSNSRSEMNVSTLELGDSALYLCASSLQGKTDTQYFGPGTRLTVL.

This clonotype was seen repeatedly, ten times or more. This chain joins TRBV3-1 and TRBJ2-1, with 14 nucleotides matching TRBD2. The germline V gene has CDR1 LGHDT and CDR2 YNNKEL (reference sequence). The CDR3 is 18 amino acids. The trim removed 2 bases at V and 3 bases at J, leaving 6 bases unmatched. The CDR3 region is CASSQPGLAGAHYNEQFF. CDR3 DNA sequence: TGTGCCAGCAGCCAACCGGGACTAGCGGGGGCCCACTACAATGAGCAGTTCTTC.

At least ten counts were recorded for this clonotype. The rearrangement joins TRBV6-2 or TRBV6-3 to TRBJ1-6; no clear D. The CDR3 has 14 amino acids. V lost 5 bases to trimming and J lost 7 bases, with 12 bases between them. Germline values: CDR1 MNHEY, CDR2 SVGEGT. CDR3 in amino acids: CASSPLRRNSPLHF. The CDR3, as DNA: TGTGCCAGCAGTCCCCTTCGGAGGAATTCACCCCTCCACTTT.

This clonotype was seen more than once but under ten times. The genes are TRBV6-5 and TRBJ2-2; 12 nucleotides align to TRBD2. The CDR3 length is 19 residues. Germline V gene data show CDR1 as MNHEY and CDR2 as SVGAGI. J gave up 4 bases and V 0 bases, and 9 bases lay outside the gene matches. The CDR3 coding sequence is TGTGCCAGCAGTTACTCTTTGCGACTAGCGGGAGTGCGCACCGGGGAGCTGTTTTTT. This codes for CASSYSLRLAGVRTGELFF.

At least ten counts were recorded for this clonotype. J is TRBJ1-2 and V is TRBV2; D not certain. Germline V gives CDR1 SNHLY, CDR2 FYNNEI. V was pared by 2 bases and J by 2 bases, with 15 bases between. The CDR3 has 16 residues. In DNA, the CDR3 is TGTGCCAGCAGTGAACTTCGCCCAGATCGAAACTATGGCTACACCTTC. Its translation: CASSELRPDRNYGYTF.

This clonotype was seen more than once but under ten times. The gene calls are TRBV10-3 and TRBJ2-5; D gene ambiguous. Germline V CDR1 and CDR2: ENHRY, SYGVKD. The V gene lost 5 bases and the J gene lost 2 bases, with 9 bases spanning the gap. The CDR3 has 13 residues. CDR3 residues: CAISIPGQETQYF. The CDR3 DNA reads as TGTGCCATCAGTATTCCGGGTCAAGAGACCCAGTACTTC.

In regard to this clonotype: At one end the junction does not follow the germline gene, possibly because of a read error. The CDR3 DNA reads as TGTGCCAGCAGGGCCCCGGGGACAGTCAATCAGCCCCAGCATTTT. Translated: CASRAPGTVNQPQHF. The J gene is TRBJ1-5, the V gene TRBV5-1; 7 nucleotides agree with TRBD1. Germline V gene data show CDR1 as SGHRS and CDR2 as YFSETQ. This CDR3 has 15 amino acids.

This clonotype was detected once. With a much larger clone just one base away, this may be a read error. The rearrangement joins TRBV27 to TRBJ1-4; 9 nucleotides line up with TRBD1. Germline V gene lookup returns CDR1 MNHEY and CDR2 SMNVEV (reference sequence). Losses at the gene ends were 6 bases for V and 6 bases for J; bases not matched to a gene: 8. The CDR3 is made up of 15 amino acids. The CDR3 here is CASRGGGQGYEKLFF. CDR3 coding DNA: TGTGCCAGCAGGGGGGGGGGACAGGGCTATGAAAAACTGTTTTTT.

This clonotype came up a few times. V and J are TRBV10-2 and TRBJ2-7, with 11 bases aligning to TRBD2. This CDR3 comprises 15 residues. Germline CDR1 WSHSY, CDR2 SAAADI. With V trimmed by 7 bases and J by 4 bases, 9 bases remained unmatched. CDR3 residues: CASKGSGRAQYEQYF. The CDR3 DNA reads TGCGCCAGCAAGGGTAGCGGGAGGGCCCAGTACGAGCAGTACTTC.

The CDR3 bases are TGCAGTGCTAGAGTACAGCCCGCGTCTAATGAAAAACTGTTTTTT. Its translation: CSARVQPASNEKLFF. The chain uses TRBV20-1 and TRBJ1-4; D ambiguous. CDR3 length equals 15 residues. V was cut by 1 base and J by 3 bases, with 12 bases left in between. Germline V gene sequence: CDR1 DFQATT, CDR2 SNEGSKA (reference sequence).

In this sample, this clonotype turned up a few times. The chain employs TRBV20-1 and TRBJ1-5; the match to TRBD1 covers 7 bases. The length of the CDR3 is 16 residues. From germline, CDR1 is DFQATT and CDR2 SNEGSKA (reference sequence). V gave up 1 base and J gave up 3 bases; unmatched junction bases: 9. CDR3 amino acids: CSARVPGQWDNQPQHF. CDR3 nucleotide sequence: TGCAGTGCTAGAGTCCCGGGACAGTGGGACAATCAGCCCCAGCATTTT.

This clonotype came up a few times. The chain links TRBV6-1 to TRBJ2-1, with 11 bases that match TRBD1. V shed 9 bases and J 6 bases; nucleotides not matched to a gene: 7. The CDR3 sequence is 14 residues long. The V gene's germline CDR1 is MNHNS and CDR2 SASEGT. Here the CDR3 reads CASNRDRGINEQFF. Here the CDR3 DNA reads TGTGCCAGTAACCGGGACAGGGGGATCAATGAGCAGTTCTTC.

This clonotype has a count of ten or more. The chain uses TRBV11-2 and TRBJ2-1; perhaps TRBD2 as D (6 bases). Trimming removed 0 bases from V and 3 bases from J, with 9 bases in between. The CDR3 consists of 15 residues. CDR1 is SGHAT, CDR2 FQNNGV, per germline. CDR3 DNA: TGTGCCAGCAGCTTAGAGGGGGACTTCTACAATGAGCAGTTCTTC. Amino acid sequence: CASSLEGDFYNEQFF.

Ten or more counts support this clonotype. The V call is TRBV27, the J call TRBJ2-3; 16 bases match TRBD2. J lost 1 base, V lost 5 bases, and 6 bases had no gene match. There are 18 residues in the CDR3. Germline-derived CDR1 and CDR2 are MNHEY and SMNVEV (reference sequence). The DNA for the CDR3 is TGTGCCAGCAGTAAGGGACTAGCGGGAGGGCCCCGCACAGATACGCAGTATTTT. This sequence encodes CASSKGLAGGPRTDTQYF.

This clonotype appeared once. The chain joins TRBV10-3 to TRBJ2-2, with 13 bases matching TRBD2. V was clipped by 5 bases and J by 7 bases; unmatched bases: 10. Germline CDR1 reads ENHRY; CDR2 reads SYGVKD. The CDR3 totals 17 residues. The chain's CDR3 is CAISPGTSGTGVGELFF. In DNA form, the CDR3 reads TGTGCCATCAGTCCGGGGACTAGCGGGACTGGGGTCGGGGAGCTGTTTTTT.

This chain links TRBV5-4 with TRBJ2-5; 9 bases map to TRBD1. CDR3 length equals 15 residues. Trimming cost V 4 bases and J 4 bases; bases outside gene matches: 8. Germline V gene sequence: CDR1 SGHNT, CDR2 YYREEE (reference sequence). In DNA, the CDR3 is TGTGCCAGCAGCGGGGGGGACAGGGTAGGAGAGACCCAGTACTTC. It yields the protein CASSGGDRVGETQYF.